Sequencing of this T cell receptor beta chain was carried out in a study of CD8 T cells in Susac syndrome. This clonotype was found a few times. The V and J ends lost 6 bases and 6 bases, in that order; junction bases with no gene match: 8. This CDR3 is 14 amino acids long. Germline V CDR1 and CDR2: SNHLY, FYNNEI. CD8+ and CD4+ T cells from blood underwent TCR beta sequencing. In contrast to the negatively isolated CD8+ and CD4+ T cells, TEMRA cells were FACS-enriched. cDNA came from approximately 0.5 to 1 ug RNA primed by random hexamers. TCRdb passed the immunoSEQ multiplex PCR reads through MiXCR, listing each CDR3 protein once. The sample holds 100,000 to 150,000 distinct CDR3 sequences; approximately 79% are singletons and the top ten take around 0.51%.

This sequence was found in a human donor with multiple sclerosis. Source material: CD8+ T cells from PBMCs. This sequence joins TRBV2 and TRBJ2-3, with 8 positions matching TRBD2. CDR3 sequence: CASRVAGGGDTQYF. CDR3 bases: TGTGCCAGCAGAGTTGCGGGGGGCGGGGATACGCAGTATTTT.